This entry lists 25 T cell receptor beta chains sequenced from one sample in a study of shared clonotypes between healthy human individuals. Only in-frame clones appear in the TCRdb table, and some are missing; sequencing was by immunoSEQ multiplex PCR. This table has some 1,600,000 clones, about 98% appearing once. The sample taken for sequencing was naive CD4+ T cells sorted from blood. Stated subset: CD45RA+ positively selected. All receptors come from a young man in good health.

V gene TRBV5-4 combines with J gene TRBJ2-5, with D perhaps matching TRBD1 (5 bases). The last part of the DNA fits TRBJ2-7 better; the J call may be wrong. Germline V CDR1 and CDR2: SGHNT, YYREEE (reference sequence). CDR3 length equals 14 residues. CDR3 DNA: TGTGCCAGCAGCAGACAGACAGTCTCCTACGAGCAGTACTTC. Translation: CASSRQTVSYEQYF.

J is TRBJ2-7 and V is TRBV5-1, with D perhaps matching TRBD2 (5 bases). The CDR3 has 13 amino acids. CDR1 is SGHRS and CDR2 is YFSETQ in the germline V gene. V gave up 4 bases and J gave up 7 bases, with 15 bases separating them. In DNA, the CDR3 is TGCGCCAGCAGCCTAAAACGGACGGGGGAGCAGTACTTC. Its translation: CASSLKRTGEQYF. Full variable domain (rest looked up from reference TRBV5-1 and TRBJ2-7): KAGVTQTPRYLIKTRGQQVTLSCSPISGHRSVSWYQQTPGQGLQFLFEYFSETQRNKGNFPGRFSGRQFSNSRSEMNVSTLELGDSALYLCASSLKRTGEQYFGPGTRLTVT.

The chain couples TRBV6-1 to TRBJ2-7, with D uncertain. This CDR3 spans 15 amino acids. Looked up from germline, CDR1 is MNHNS and CDR2 is SASEGT. Trimming removed 2 bases at V and 0 bases at J, with 11 bases between. CDR3 DNA sequence: TGTGCCAGCAGTGAAATGGGGATTCTCTCCTACGAGCAGTACTTC. This encodes CASSEMGILSYEQYF.

V and J are TRBV7-9 and TRBJ1-2, with 7 positions matching TRBD1. This CDR3 has 15 residues. Losses at the gene ends were 5 bases for V and 0 bases for J; bases not matched to a gene: 6. The V gene's germline CDR1 is SEHNR and CDR2 FQNEAQ (reference sequence). Written as DNA, the CDR3 is TGTGCCAGCAGCATAAGGGACAGAGCTAACTATGGCTACACCTTC. This translates into CASSIRDRANYGYTF. The full variable domain, rest sourced from reference TRBV7-9 and TRBJ1-2, is DTGVSQNPRHKITKRGQNVTFRCDPISEHNRLYWYRQTLGQGPEFLTYFQNEAQLEKSRLLSDRFSAERPKGSFSTLEIQRTEQGDSAMYLCASSIRDRANYGYTFGSGTRLTVV.

The chain is built from TRBV18 and TRBJ2-1; D assignment may be TRBD1 or TRBD2 (5 bases each). Germline V gives CDR1 KGHSH, CDR2 LQKENI. Trimming took 3 bases from V and 0 from J, leaving 12 bases between them. CDR3 size: 16 residues. CDR3 sequence reads: CASSPFRDDSYNEQFF. In DNA, the CDR3 is TGTGCCAGCTCACCGTTCCGGGACGACTCCTACAATGAGCAGTTCTTC.

This clone came up once. This rearrangement joins TRBV9 to TRBJ1-2, with D tentatively TRBD1 (5 bases). The CDR3 is made up of 14 amino acids. CDR1 and CDR2 (germline): SGDLS, YYNGEE. Trimming took off 3 bases at V and 0 bases at J, with 9 bases between the two ends. CDR3 region: CASSDDRPNYGYTF. CDR3 nucleotides: TGTGCCAGCAGCGACGACAGACCTAACTATGGCTACACCTTC.

The CDR3 region is CASSLTSGRYEQYF. As DNA, the CDR3 is TGTGCCAGCAGTTTAACTAGCGGGCGGTACGAGCAGTACTTC. V usage is TRBV27 and J usage is TRBJ2-7; 9 positions agree with TRBD2. Trimming at V came to 2 bases and at J to 4 bases, leaving 3 bases not matched to a gene. The CDR3 covers 14 residues. Germline CDR1 and CDR2: MNHEY and SMNVEV (reference sequence).

J is TRBJ2-3 and V is TRBV5-1; 9 positions agree with TRBD1. CDR3 length equals 15 residues. Per the germline V gene, CDR1 is SGHRS and CDR2 is YFSETQ. V shed 0 bases, J shed 4 bases, and the junction held 3 bases outside the gene matches. CDR3 region: CASSLAGDRADTQYF. CDR3 DNA sequence: TGCGCCAGCAGCTTGGCTGGGGACAGGGCAGATACGCAGTATTTT.

V usage is TRBV5-1 and J usage is TRBJ2-3; 9 nucleotides align to TRBD2. The V gene end was trimmed by 7 bases and the J gene end by 5 bases; junction bases not matched to a gene: 14. This CDR3 spans 16 amino acids. Germline lookup yields CDR1 SGHRS and CDR2 YFSETQ. CDR3 region: CASRNGAGGPGDTQYF. The CDR3 bases are TGCGCCAGCCGGAACGGGGCGGGAGGGCCCGGAGATACGCAGTATTTT. The full variable domain, in which reference TRBV5-1 and TRBJ2-3 provide the parts outside the CDR3, is KAGVTQTPRYLIKTRGQQVTLSCSPISGHRSVSWYQQTPGQGLQFLFEYFSETQRNKGNFPGRFSGRQFSNSRSEMNVSTLELGDSALYLCASRNGAGGPGDTQYFGPGTRLTVL.

To note about this clone: Other DNA sequences from this sample encode an identical CDR3 as well. This rearrangement joins TRBV6-5 to TRBJ2-1, with D possibly being TRBD1 or TRBD2 (6 bases each). CDR1 and CDR2 from the germline V gene are MNHEY and SVGAGI. The CDR3 length is 14 residues. The ends were cut back, 3 bases at V and 6 bases at J, with 12 bases in the middle. Here the CDR3 reads CASSYGGTPNEQFF. CDR3 nucleotides: TGTGCCAGCAGTTATGGGGGGACACCCAATGAGCAGTTCTTC.

This clone occurred once. The rearrangement links TRBV19 to TRBJ2-7; maybe TRBD1 (5 bases). Between the trimmed V and J ends, which lost 1 base and 0 bases, there was a span of 10 bases. Germline CDR1 is LNHDA and CDR2 is SQIVND (reference sequence). The CDR3 runs to 15 residues. CDR3 amino acids: CASSIGPTASYEQYF. The CDR3 region has the DNA TGTGCCAGTAGTATAGGTCCGACAGCCTCCTACGAGCAGTACTTC.

The genes are TRBV9 and TRBJ2-7, with 7 bases matching TRBD2. Germline V gives CDR1 SGDLS, CDR2 YYNGEE. V shed 2 bases and J 5 bases; nucleotides not matched to a gene: 7. This CDR3 comprises 14 residues. The CDR3 DNA sequence: TGTGCCAGCAGCGTGAGTTCGGGAGGAGACGAGCAGTACTTC. This sequence encodes CASSVSSGGDEQYF.

This clone has more than one count but fewer than ten. The chain couples TRBV28 to TRBJ1-5, with 8 positions matching TRBD1. The length of the CDR3 is 15 residues. The J segment lost 6 bases and the V segment lost 6 bases, leaving 10 bases of the junction unmatched. Per the germline V gene, CDR1 is MDHEN and CDR2 is SYDVKM. This chain's CDR3 is CASREDLTGVQPQHF. The CDR3 coding sequence is TGTGCCAGCAGAGAAGATTTGACAGGGGTTCAGCCCCAGCATTTT.

This sequence joins TRBV19 and TRBJ2-7; TRBD2 matches at 9 bases. Germline lookup yields CDR1 LNHDA and CDR2 SQIVND (reference sequence). V was pared by 5 bases and J by 2 bases, with 7 bases of the junction left unmatched. The CDR3 has 15 amino acids. Written as DNA, the CDR3 is TGTGCCAGTAGTTCCGCGCTAGCGGGGCCCTACGAGCAGTACTTC. Encoded protein: CASSSALAGPYEQYF. Combining the CDR3 with reference TRBV19 and TRBJ2-7 gives the whole variable domain DGGITQSPKYLFRKEGQNVTLSCEQNLNHDAMYWYRQDPGQGLRLIYYSQIVNDFQKGDIAEGYSVSREKKESFPLTVTSAQKNPTAFYLCASSSALAGPYEQYFGPGTRLTVT.

In this sample, this clone turned up once. Different DNA sequences within this sample yield the same CDR3. The chain employs TRBV18 and TRBJ2-5, with 9 bases aligning to TRBD1. This CDR3 spans 14 amino acids. V trimming: 6 bases; J trimming: 2 bases; junction bases outside the gene matches: 4. CDR1 and CDR2 (germline): KGHSH, LQKENI. The CDR3 is CASSPGTGQETQYF. The DNA of the CDR3 is TGTGCCAGCTCGCCCGGGACAGGGCAAGAGACCCAGTACTTC.

This clone appeared a single time. This rearrangement joins TRBV19 to TRBJ2-2; possibly TRBD1 for D (5 bases). Trimming cost V 6 bases and J 4 bases, with 12 bases left between them. This CDR3 comprises 14 residues. Germline loops: CDR1 LNHDA, CDR2 SQIVND (reference sequence). The CDR3 reads CASRTGPPTGELFF. In nucleotides, the CDR3 is TGTGCCAGTAGAACAGGACCCCCCACCGGGGAGCTGTTTTTT.

With respect to this clone: A junction boundary mismatches the germline segment, possibly from a read error. This chain connects TRBV5-1 to TRBJ2-7, with 10 bases identical to TRBD2. The CDR3 contains 13 residues. The germline V gene encodes CDR1 SGHRS and CDR2 YFSETQ. The CDR3 DNA is TGCGCCAGCAGCTTGGCCGGGACTAGCGTTTGGGACTTC. It codes for CASSLAGTSVWDF.

A single count supports this clone. V and J are TRBV28 and TRBJ1-5; no clear D. The germline CDR1 and CDR2 sequences are MDHEN and SYDVKM. V lost 6 bases and J lost 0, with 12 bases in between. CDR3 length equals 15 residues. CDR3 sequence: CASRSFGDSNQPQHF. The CDR3, as DNA: TGTGCCAGCAGAAGTTTCGGGGATAGCAATCAGCCCCAGCATTTT.

The rearrangement uses TRBV4-1 and TRBJ2-3; TRBD2 agrees at 8 bases. The germline V gene encodes CDR1 MGHRA and CDR2 YSYEKL. The V gene end was trimmed by 0 bases and the J gene end by 3 bases; junction bases not matched to a gene: 8. This CDR3 is 17 amino acids long. The CDR3 here is CASSQDLSGSKTDTQYF. CDR3 in DNA: TGCGCCAGCAGCCAAGACCTAAGCGGGAGCAAGACAGATACGCAGTATTTT.

This sequence joins TRBV5-1 and TRBJ2-7, with 11 bases identical to TRBD2. With V trimmed by 0 bases and J by 0 bases, 2 bases remained unmatched. Per germline, CDR1 SGHRS and CDR2 YFSETQ. This CDR3 has 16 amino acids. For the CDR3, the DNA is TGCGCCAGCAGCTTGGGGACTAGCGGGCCCTCCTACGAGCAGTACTTC. Protein: CASSLGTSGPSYEQYF.

The rearrangement joins TRBV19 to TRBJ1-5; tentatively, D is TRBD1 (6 bases). CDR3 length: 14 residues. Trimming stripped 9 bases from V and 2 bases from J, with 14 bases between. From germline, CDR1 is LNHDA and CDR2 SQIVND (reference sequence). The CDR3: CASNRDTGNQPQHF. The CDR3 nucleotides are TGTGCCAGCAACAGGGATACGGGCAATCAGCCCCAGCATTTT.

The CDR3 reads CSVSLGGEAFF. Written as DNA, the CDR3 is TGCAGCGTTTCCCTGGGAGGAGAAGCTTTCTTT. This chain joins TRBV29-1 and TRBJ1-1, with no clear D. The CDR3 has 11 residues. Trimming stripped 5 bases from V and 8 bases from J, with 12 bases between. The germline V gene has CDR1 SQVTM and CDR2 ANQGSEA.

This chain connects TRBV6-5 to TRBJ2-7, with 13 bases matching TRBD2. J gave up 6 bases and V 7 bases, and 9 bases lay outside the gene matches. CDR3 length: 15 residues. CDR1 and CDR2 (germline): MNHEY, SVGAGI. The DNA for the CDR3 is TGTGCCAGCACGTCCCGGACTAGCGGGAGTTCCGAGCAGTACTTC. Translated, it gives CASTSRTSGSSEQYF.

The chain has TRBV4-1 and TRBJ2-5; 9 bases line up with TRBD2. The V and J ends lost 1 base and 3 bases, in that order; junction bases with no gene match: 0. Germline V gene sequence: CDR1 MGHRA, CDR2 YSYEKL. The CDR3 is made up of 14 amino acids. CDR3 region: CASSQVAGEETQYF. CDR3 in DNA: TGCGCCAGCAGCCAAGTAGCGGGAGAAGAGACCCAGTACTTC.

This chain uses TRBV5-1 with TRBJ2-1, with 9 bases identical to TRBD2. Trimming removed 6 bases from V and 10 bases from J; junction bases left unmatched: 2. In germline, CDR1 is SGHRS, CDR2 YFSETQ. The CDR3 totals 11 residues. CDR3 sequence: CASTSGREQFF. The DNA for the CDR3 is TGCGCCAGCACAAGCGGGAGGGAGCAGTTCTTC.